This TCR beta chain was identified during a study of shared clonotypes between healthy human individuals. Each replicate PCR on the sorted subsets used about 220 ng DNA (around 30,000 T cell genomes). Per the authors' pipeline: Filtering differed for immunoSEQ, which gave only junction sequences without quality scores. Some clones are missing from TCRdb's copy, which holds only in-frame ones; the method was immunoSEQ multiplex PCR. V and J calls and clone size are given by that table; D and trimming were obtained from the DNA. The data show about 530,000 clones, 90% to 96% seen once. Study findings and constraints: Rarefaction revealed incomplete sorted-subset sequencing despite large depth. Among donors, sharing of clonotypes was expected to be affected by sequencing depth.

CDR1 MNHEY and CDR2 SMNVEV come from the germline V gene (reference sequence). CDR3 length: 15 amino acids. Trimming stripped 5 bases from V and 1 base from J, with 12 bases between. This clone was detected only once. The antigen remains undetermined. The V call is TRBV27, the J call TRBJ2-1; D not resolved. Sequenced sample: naive CD4+ T cells sorted from blood. Subset of the sample: CD45RA+ positively selected. The TCR comes from a woman aged 25-40 years in good health. The CDR3: CASSVLPDSYNEQFF. The CDR3 nucleotides are TGTGCCAGCAGTGTTTTGCCCGATTCCTACAATGAGCAGTTCTTC.